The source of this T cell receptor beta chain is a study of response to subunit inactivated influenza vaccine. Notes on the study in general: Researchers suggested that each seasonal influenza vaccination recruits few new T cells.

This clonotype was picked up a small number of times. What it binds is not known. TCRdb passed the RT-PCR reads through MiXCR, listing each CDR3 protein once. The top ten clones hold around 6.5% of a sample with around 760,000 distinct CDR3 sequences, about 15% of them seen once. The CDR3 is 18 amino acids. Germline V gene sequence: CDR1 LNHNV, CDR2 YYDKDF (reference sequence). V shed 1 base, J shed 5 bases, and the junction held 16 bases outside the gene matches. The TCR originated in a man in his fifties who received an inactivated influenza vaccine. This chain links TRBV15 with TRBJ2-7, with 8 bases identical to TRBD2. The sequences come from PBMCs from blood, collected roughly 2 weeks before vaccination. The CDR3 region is CATSRGTGIAGGPNEQYF. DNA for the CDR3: TGTGCCACCAGCAGAGGGACTGGGATTGCGGGGGGCCCAAACGAGCAGTACTTC.